This TCR beta chain derives from a study of neurological immune-mediated disorders. Study observations and caveats: Patients with HTLV-1-associated myelopathy showed the most TCR clonal expansion. Those with multiple sclerosis showed the least, falling below healthy controls. Expanded clones shared no CDR3 amino acid sequences across subjects, suggesting private repertoires in all groups.

The unsorted libraries were produced from 2 million PBMCs held at -80 C. Each TCR transcript was tagged with a 10-nucleotide random UMI during 5'RACE. Each CDR3 protein is one row after TCRdb ran MiXCR on the 5' RACE reads. The sample records 72,000 or so distinct CDR3 sequences, 17% being singletons. As concerns this clonotype: What it binds is unknown.

Germline trimming cut 4 bases from V and 3 bases from J; bases unmatched to any gene: 5. The CDR3 sequence is 14 residues long. Germline assignment: CDR1 GTSNPN and CDR2 SVGIG (reference sequence). Sequences were obtained from PBMCs. The chain is built from TRBV30 and TRBJ2-3, with 9 bases fitting TRBD2. The sequence was obtained from a woman in her 40s in good health. The CDR3 loop reads CAWTPLAGTDTQYF. CDR3 sequence (DNA): TGTGCCTGGACACCTCTAGCGGGGACAGATACGCAGTATTTT.